This TCR beta chain is drawn from a study of high-grade serous ovarian cancer treatment subgroups. General study points: Bulk tumor TCR sequencing gave no spatial information. Different patients shared almost no repertoire; same-patient tumors shared about 0.1 to 0.8. TCR relatedness rose with neoantigen level and trended with mutation load. Repertoire analysis covered CDR3 alone, not CDR1 or CDR2.

Clones were sequenced by immunoSEQ multiplex PCR, and TCRdb holds only the in-frame ones, with some missing. The profile shows about 4,400 clones, roughly three quarters of them singletons. A word on this clone: Its antigen is not identified.

The CDR3 covers 13 residues. Germline V gene sequence: CDR1 MDHEN, CDR2 SYDVKM. V gave up 2 bases and J gave up 6 bases, with 10 bases separating them. The tumor samples were collected prior to definitive surgery or chemotherapy. The gene calls are TRBV28 and TRBJ1-2, with D possibly being TRBD1 (5 bases). The TCR comes from a human donor with high-grade serous ovarian cancer. Sequenced material: tumor tissue. CDR3 nucleotide sequence: TGTGCCAGCAGTTTAGAAGGGGAGAATGGCTACACCTTC. Translated, it gives CASSLEGENGYTF.